The 27 T cell receptor beta chains presented below share a single source sample, sequenced in a study of CD8 T cells in ankylosing spondylitis. General study results and limits: A motif of fewer than ten highly homologous TCR beta variants was seen as apparently characteristic of ankylosing spondylitis blood.

These receptors' antigens are unknown. Via MiXCR, TCRdb re-called the 5' RACE reads, giving one row per CDR3 protein. The sample has 450,000 to 550,000 distinct CDR3 sequences, approximately 5% seen once. Sequencing was carried out using blood, either unsorted or a sorted T cell fraction (not recorded which). Receptors were obtained from a male donor with ankylosing spondylitis.

A few counts support this clonotype. V gene TRBV28 combines with J gene TRBJ1-2; 9 bases map to TRBD1. The CDR3 covers 16 residues. V shed 1 base and J 2 bases; nucleotides not matched to a gene: 5. Germline loops: CDR1 MDHEN, CDR2 SYDVKM. CDR3 sequence reads: CASSLSRDRENYGYTF. The CDR3 DNA reads as TGTGCCAGCAGTTTATCCCGGGACAGGGAGAACTATGGCTACACCTTC.

In its sample, this clonotype was seen a few times. The J gene is TRBJ2-3, the V gene TRBV4-3; D possibly corresponds to TRBD1 (5 bases). This CDR3 has 15 residues. Trimming shortened V by 1 base and J by 2 bases, and 10 bases separated the two germline ends. CDR1 LGHNA and CDR2 YSLEER come from the germline V gene. In DNA form, the CDR3 reads TGCGCCAGCAGCCAAGCAAGGGGTTTCACAGATACGCAGTATTTT. This encodes CASSQARGFTDTQYF.

There are many counts of this clonotype. The rearrangement uses TRBV10-3 and TRBJ2-5; no reliable D call. With 2 bases removed from V and 0 bases from J, the gap between germline ends came to 4 bases. From germline, CDR1 is ENHRY and CDR2 SYGVKD. This CDR3 is 13 amino acids long. The CDR3 loop reads CAISESNQETQYF. CDR3 nucleotides: TGTGCCATCAGTGAGAGTAACCAAGAGACCCAGTACTTC.

There are many counts of this clonotype. The V call is TRBV4-3, the J call TRBJ1-1; possible D gene TRBD1, 6 bases. Trimming removed 0 bases at V and 4 bases at J, with 18 bases between. The CDR3 extends over 17 amino acids. Germline loops: CDR1 LGHNA, CDR2 YSLEER. The CDR3 protein is CASSQDKGGRVGTEAFF. The CDR3 DNA follows: TGCGCCAGCAGCCAAGATAAGGGGGGGCGAGTTGGCACTGAAGCTTTCTTT.

The chain links TRBV5-1 to TRBJ2-3, with 7 bases lining up with TRBD1. This CDR3 has 17 amino acids. The trim removed 3 bases at V and 2 bases at J, leaving 12 bases unmatched. CDR1 is SGHRS, CDR2 YFSETQ, per germline. The CDR3 loop is CASSWGTAVRPTDTQYF. The CDR3 bases are TGCGCCAGCAGCTGGGGGACAGCTGTAAGACCCACAGATACGCAGTATTTT. The full variable domain, rest sourced from reference TRBV5-1 and TRBJ2-3, is KAGVTQTPRYLIKTRGQQVTLSCSPISGHRSVSWYQQTPGQGLQFLFEYFSETQRNKGNFPGRFSGRQFSNSRSEMNVSTLELGDSALYLCASSWGTAVRPTDTQYFGPGTRLTVL.

In its sample, this clonotype was seen many times. The chain is built from TRBV5-5 and TRBJ1-2, with a tentative D call TRBD1 (5 bases). Trimming pared 6 bases from V and 0 bases from J, leaving 12 bases between. This CDR3 has 14 amino acids. Germline V gene lookup returns CDR1 SGHKS and CDR2 YYEKEE (reference sequence). The CDR3 reads CASNDRSTNYGYTF. The DNA for the CDR3 is TGTGCCAGCAACGACAGATCCACTAACTATGGCTACACCTTC.

This chain joins TRBV4-1 and TRBJ2-3; D remains unclear. The CDR3 consists of 13 residues. Trimming cost V 2 bases and J 2 bases, with 5 bases left between them. Germline CDR1 and CDR2: MGHRA and YSYEKL. This CDR3 reads CASSQKFTDTQYF. The CDR3 DNA follows: TGCGCCAGCAGCCAAAAGTTCACAGATACGCAGTATTTT.

This clonotype was seen ten or more times. V and J are TRBV2 and TRBJ2-4, with a tentative D call TRBD2 (5 bases). The CDR3 is made up of 13 amino acids. Trimming removed 3 bases from V and 5 bases from J, with 8 bases in between. Germline V CDR1 and CDR2: SNHLY, FYNNEI. As DNA, the CDR3 is TGTGCCAGCAGTGACGACGGGGAAAACATTCAGTACTTC. Protein sequence: CASSDDGENIQYF.

This clonotype was counted ten times or more. The genes are TRBV7-2 and TRBJ1-1; D not resolved. CDR1 is SGHTA, CDR2 FQGNSA, per germline. The CDR3 is 14 amino acids. The V end lost 2 bases, the J end lost 4 bases, and 11 bases lay between the germline ends. In nucleotides, the CDR3 is TGTGCCAGCAGCTTATTGACTACGGGCACTGAAGCTTTCTTT. Its protein is CASSLLTTGTEAFF. The variable domain in full, completed from reference TRBV7-2 and TRBJ1-1, reads GAGVSQSPSNKVTEKGKDVELRCDPISGHTALYWYRQSLGQGLEFLIYFQGNSAPDKSGLPSDRFSAERTGGSVSTLTIQRTQQEDSAVYLCASSLLTTGTEAFFGQGTRLTVV.

This clonotype was detected ten times or more. This chain joins TRBV5-1 and TRBJ1-1, with D possibly being TRBD1 (6 bases). Trimming cost V 6 bases and J 2 bases, with 14 bases left between them. CDR3 length: 14 amino acids. Germline assignment: CDR1 SGHRS and CDR2 YFSETQ. The CDR3 sequence is CASTLGQQNTEAFF. The CDR3 nucleotides read TGCGCCAGCACATTAGGACAGCAAAACACTGAAGCTTTCTTT.

In this sample, this clonotype turned up many times. The J gene is TRBJ2-7, the V gene TRBV5-6, with D perhaps being TRBD1 or TRBD2 (5 bases each). The CDR3 runs 15 residues. Per the germline V gene, CDR1 is SGHDT and CDR2 is YYEEEE. The V and J ends lost 2 bases and 3 bases respectively, with 15 bases between them. CDR3 region: CASSFVAGTLYEQYF. CDR3 DNA: TGTGCCAGCAGCTTCGTGGCAGGGACCCTCTACGAGCAGTACTTC.

In this sample, this clonotype turned up many times. The chain uses TRBV18 and TRBJ1-5; 7 bases match TRBD1. Per the germline V gene, CDR1 is KGHSH and CDR2 is LQKENI. The ends lost 3 bases at V and 2 bases at J; junction bases unmatched: 7. The length of the CDR3 is 16 residues. The CDR3 loop is CASSPTDRDGNQPQHF. The CDR3 DNA is TGTGCCAGCTCACCGACCGACAGGGATGGCAATCAGCCCCAGCATTTT.

The V call is TRBV27, the J call TRBJ2-5; D tentatively reads TRBD1 or TRBD2 (5 bases each). Germline loops: CDR1 MNHEY, CDR2 SMNVEV (reference sequence). Trimming removed 5 bases at V and 7 bases at J, with 14 bases between. There are 13 residues in the CDR3. The CDR3: CASSGPGTRTQYF. As DNA, the CDR3 is TGTGCCAGCAGTGGCCCGGGGACCCGGACCCAGTACTTC.

This clonotype has at least ten counts. The rearrangement links TRBV7-9 to TRBJ1-5; 7 bases match TRBD1. Germline-derived CDR1 and CDR2 are SEHNR and FQNEAQ (reference sequence). With 3 bases clipped from V and 0 bases from J, the junction kept 5 bases outside the gene matches. This CDR3 comprises 16 residues. The CDR3 DNA reads as TGTGCCAGCAGCTTGGGACAGACTTTTAGCAATCAGCCCCAGCATTTT. Protein sequence: CASSLGQTFSNQPQHF. Looking up the rest from reference TRBV7-9 and TRBJ1-5 gives the full variable domain: DTGVSQNPRHKITKRGQNVTFRCDPISEHNRLYWYRQTLGQGPEFLTYFQNEAQLEKSRLLSDRFSAERPKGSFSTLEIQRTEQGDSAMYLCASSLGQTFSNQPQHFGDGTRLSIL.

The chain uses TRBV29-1 and TRBJ1-1; D call uncertain. The V gene lost 5 bases and the J gene lost 4 bases, with 11 bases spanning the gap. Germline CDR1 is SQVTM and CDR2 is ANQGSEA. This CDR3 is 12 amino acids long. The CDR3 loop reads CSVYGVATEAFF. DNA of the CDR3: TGCAGCGTTTATGGGGTTGCCACTGAAGCTTTCTTT.

Many counts were recorded for this clonotype. The V and J genes are TRBV20-1 and TRBJ1-4, with TRBD1 as a possible D gene (6 bases). The CDR3 covers 16 residues. Per the germline V gene, CDR1 is DFQATT and CDR2 is SNEGSKA (reference sequence). V lost 5 bases, J lost 8 bases, and 24 bases lay in between. The CDR3 sequence: CSALNRVEGLEEKLFF. The CDR3 coding sequence is TGCAGTGCTTTAAACAGGGTGGAGGGACTAGAGGAAAAACTGTTTTTT.

This clonotype showed up many times. This chain uses TRBV10-3 with TRBJ1-2; D remains ambiguous. CDR3 length: 12 residues. CDR1 is ENHRY, CDR2 SYGVKD, per germline. V shed 9 bases and J shed 2 bases, with 10 bases lying between them. This CDR3 is CAISATNYGYTF. For the CDR3, the DNA is TGTGCCATTTCTGCCACCAACTATGGCTACACCTTC.

The rearrangement joins TRBV5-1 to TRBJ1-6; 8 bases line up with TRBD1. Per germline, CDR1 SGHRS and CDR2 YFSETQ. This CDR3 has 19 residues. The ends lost 0 bases at V and 14 bases at J; junction bases unmatched: 22. CDR3 loop: CASSLEWPIGTGQAVTLHF. The CDR3 region has the DNA TGCGCCAGCAGCTTGGAATGGCCAATCGGGACAGGTCAAGCTGTTACCCTCCACTTT.

This clonotype came up many times. V is TRBV7-3 and J is TRBJ2-5; D is unclear. The CDR3 length is 13 residues. In germline, CDR1 is SGHTA, CDR2 FQGTGA. V lost 5 bases, J lost 1 base, and 8 bases lay in between. The CDR3 sequence: CASSPLPQETQYF. CDR3 nucleotide sequence: TGTGCCAGCAGCCCCCTCCCCCAAGAGACCCAGTACTTC.

Ten or more counts support this clonotype. The chain employs TRBV29-1 and TRBJ2-1, with D tentatively TRBD2 (7 bases). The V gene lost 7 bases and the J gene lost 0 bases, with 13 bases spanning the gap. The CDR3 contains 14 residues. Germline CDR1 SQVTM, CDR2 ANQGSEA. The CDR3 loop reads CSGEGHSSYNEQFF. The CDR3 nucleotides are TGCAGCGGGGAGGGACATAGCTCCTACAATGAGCAGTTCTTC.

At least ten counts were recorded for this clonotype. This rearrangement joins TRBV7-9 to TRBJ2-1; tentatively, D is TRBD1 or TRBD2 (6 bases each). Germline CDR1 is SEHNR and CDR2 is FQNEAQ (reference sequence). There are 14 residues in the CDR3. Trimming removed 11 bases at V and 0 bases at J, with 14 bases between. The CDR3 DNA sequence: TGTGCCTACGAAGGGGGGAGCTCCTACAATGAGCAGTTCTTC. As protein: CAYEGGSSYNEQFF.

The J gene is TRBJ2-1, the V gene TRBV5-5, with D perhaps TRBD2 (5 bases). The CDR3 contains 12 residues. Germline CDR1 reads SGHKS; CDR2 reads YYEKEE (reference sequence). With 9 bases removed from V and 8 bases from J, the gap between germline ends came to 15 bases. Written as DNA, the CDR3 is TGTGCCATCGGCACCGGGGTGGATGAGCAGTTCTTC. Its protein product is CAIGTGVDEQFF.

This clonotype was recorded many times. The V call is TRBV20-1, the J call TRBJ2-3, with 9 bases identical to TRBD2. Germline V gene data show CDR1 as DFQATT and CDR2 as SNEGSKA (reference sequence). The V and J ends lost 5 bases and 3 bases, in that order; junction bases with no gene match: 9. CDR3 length: 15 amino acids. CDR3: CSAQSLSGRTDTQYF. In DNA, the CDR3 is TGCAGTGCTCAATCCCTTAGCGGGAGAACAGATACGCAGTATTTT.

This clonotype was seen at least ten times. The genes are TRBV20-1 and TRBJ2-7; 14 nucleotides match TRBD2. CDR1 and CDR2 from the germline V gene are DFQATT and SNEGSKA (reference sequence). The CDR3 is 15 residues long. The junction had 1 base not matched to a gene; V was cut back by 3 bases and J by 0 bases. The CDR3 sequence is CSARTSGGDSYEQYF. As DNA, the CDR3 is TGCAGTGCTAGGACTAGCGGGGGGGACTCCTACGAGCAGTACTTC.

This clonotype was picked up many times. The chain has TRBV20-1 and TRBJ2-5; D is unresolved. V was pared by 8 bases and J by 3 bases, with 16 bases between. The CDR3 spans 13 residues. Looked up from germline, CDR1 is DFQATT and CDR2 is SNEGSKA (reference sequence). CDR3 sequence (DNA): TGCAGTACCGCTCCTCCTGCGAAAGAGACCCAGTACTTC. Amino acids: CSTAPPAKETQYF.

This clonotype was counted at least ten times. V is TRBV7-9 and J is TRBJ1-6; possibly TRBD1 for D (5 bases). V was cut by 3 bases and J by 7 bases, with 10 bases left in between. The length of the CDR3 is 14 residues. Germline CDR1 is SEHNR and CDR2 is FQNEAQ (reference sequence). The CDR3 sequence: CASSFSGRNSPLHF. CDR3 nucleotides: TGTGCCAGCAGCTTCTCAGGGAGAAATTCACCCCTCCACTTT.

Only a few counts were recorded for this clonotype. The chain couples TRBV7-2 to TRBJ2-5; maybe TRBD2 (6 bases). Deletions cut 3 bases from V and 2 bases from J, with 10 bases between. In germline, CDR1 is SGHTA, CDR2 FQGNSA. The CDR3 has 14 residues. This chain's CDR3 is CASSFGGAQETQYF. CDR3 coding DNA: TGTGCCAGCAGCTTTGGCGGGGCGCAAGAGACCCAGTACTTC.